A selection of T cell receptor beta chains follows, all from one sample in a study of T cells in Graves' hyperthyroidism and ophthalmopathy. TCRdb passed the multiplex PCR reads through MiXCR, listing each CDR3 protein once. The table lists a few hundred thousand distinct CDR3 sequences, around 42% of them singletons, with nearly 8.5% in the top ten. The sequenced sample was peripheral blood or thyroid tissue (not recorded which). These receptors all stem from a woman younger than 35 with Graves' hyperthyroidism. Both conserved end residues are part of each CDR3. The order of the fields is V gene, clone size, D gene, J gene, CDR3 DNA, CDR3 protein. The D gene is left open where the match is weak. Clone sizes are given selectively: once, few, many, or a class where the clone is expanded.

TRBV29-1,many,TRBD1,TRBJ2-7,TGCAGCGTTGCTCCCAGGGGGCTGTACGAGCAGTACTTC,CSVAPRGLYEQYF
TRBV7-2,many,-,TRBJ1-1,TGTGCCAGCAGCTTATGGCAGGGAGACACTGAAGCTTTCTTT,CASSLWQGDTEAFF
TRBV7-2,-,TRBD2,TRBJ2-7,TGTGCCAGCAGCCTGTGGACTAGCGGCGATACGCAGTACTTC,CASSLWTSGDTQYF
TRBV12-3/TRBV12-4,few,TRBD1,TRBJ1-1,TGTGCCAGCAGTTTACAGGGACAGATGGACACTGAAGCTTTCTTT,CASSLQGQMDTEAFF
TRBV2,-,-,TRBJ1-1,TGTGCCAGCTCACCACCGGAGGACTTGAACACTGAAGCTTTCTTT,CASSPPEDLNTEAFF
TRBV12-3/TRBV12-4,-,TRBD1,TRBJ2-1,TGTGCCAGCAGTGAAGACAGGGGGCAGTTCTTC,CASSEDRGQFF
TRBV7-2,-,-,TRBJ1-6,TGTGCCAGCAGCTTGTTCGTGAGCTCCTATAATTCACCCCTCCACTTT,CASSLFVSSYNSPLHF
TRBV7-9,few,-,TRBJ1-1,TGTGCCAGCAGCTTAGGCCTGACGGCCACGAACACTGAAGCTTTCTTT,CASSLGLTATNTEAFF
TRBV20-1,-,-,TRBJ2-7,TGCAGTGCTAGGGGCAGCTTATACGAGCAGTACTTC,CSARGSLYEQYF
TRBV6-1,-,-,TRBJ2-5,TGTGCCAGCAGTGAAGGTCCGCGTATCGAGACCCAGTGCTTC,CASSEGPRIETQCF
TRBV20-1,-,-,TRBJ1-3,TGCAGTGCTAGATCACCTGGAGTTGGAAACACCATATATTTT,CSARSPGVGNTIYF
TRBV20-1,-,-,TRBJ2-5,TGCAGTGCCCTGGGAGTAGAAGAGACCCAGTACTTC,CSALGVEETQYF
TRBV12-3/TRBV12-4,few,-,TRBJ1-6,TGTGCCAGCAGTTTATCCAGCCAGGCTCCGGCCCTCCACTTT,CASSLSSQAPALHF
TRBV4-1,-,TRBD1,TRBJ2-7,TGCGCCAGCAGCCAAGACGATAGGGACAGGGTCTACGAGCAGTACTTC,CASSQDDRDRVYEQYF
TRBV7-9,-,-,TRBJ2-7,TGTGCCAGCAGCCACAATTTGGACATAGGGGAGCAGTACTTC,CASSHNLDIGEQYF
TRBV20-1,-,TRBD1,TRBJ1-5,TGCAGTGCTCGGACAGGGTTGAATCAGCCCCAGCATTTT,CSARTGLNQPQHF
TRBV24-1,-,TRBD1,TRBJ1-6,TGTGCCACCAGTGATCGGGACAGGCTTGGATCACCCCTCCACTTT,CATSDRDRLGSPLHF
TRBV14,-,-,TRBJ2-7,TGTGCCAGCAGCCCGTATTTGGGGACCTCCTACGAGCAGTACTTC,CASSPYLGTSYEQYF
TRBV25-1,many,-,TRBJ2-3,TGTGCCAGCAGTCTCCAGGGCGCAGATACGCAGTATTTT,CASSLQGADTQYF
TRBV29-1,many,-,TRBJ1-1,TGCAGCCTTGGGGAAGGACTAGGGACTGAAGCTTTCTTT,CSLGEGLGTEAFF
TRBV19,-,-,TRBJ1-1,TGTGCCAGTAGTATTGGAGGGGTCACTGAAGCTTTCTTT,CASSIGGVTEAFF
TRBV10-3,many,-,TRBJ1-2,TGTGCCATCAGTGAGTCGACAGTCGGTGGCTACACCTTC,CAISESTVGGYTF
TRBV2,-,-,TRBJ2-2,TGTGCCAGCAGTCTGCAAGCTCTCACCGGGGAGCTGTTTTTT,CASSLQALTGELFF
TRBV2,-,TRBD2,TRBJ2-5,TGTGCCAGCAGTTTATTCCCTAGCGGGAGCGGGGAGACCCAGTACTTC,CASSLFPSGSGETQYF
TRBV12-3/TRBV12-4,-,-,TRBJ2-5,TGTGCCAGCAGCTTTTATGGGCAGGTCATCGAGACCCAGTACTTC,CASSFYGQVIETQYF
TRBV7-9,medium-sized,-,TRBJ2-7,TGTGCCAGCAGCCTAGGTAACGAGCAGTACTTC,CASSLGNEQYF
TRBV7-3,-,TRBD2,TRBJ2-7,TGTGCCAGCAGCTTAATAGGCGGGAGGGCTTACGAGCAGTACTTC,CASSLIGGRAYEQYF
TRBV6-1,-,TRBD2,TRBJ2-7,TGTGCCAGCAGAGGATCAGCGGGGACCGGGAACGAGCAGTACTTC,CASRGSAGTGNEQYF
TRBV27,few,-,TRBJ1-2,TGTGCCAGCAGTTTATCGCAAGGACGGTATGGCTACACCTTC,CASSLSQGRYGYTF
TRBV5-4,many,-,TRBJ2-6,TGTGCCAGCAGCGTGCCCGGGGCCAACGTCCTGACTTTC,CASSVPGANVLTF
TRBV7-2,-,-,TRBJ2-7,TGTGCCAGCAGCCCGAGGAGAGGGGACTCCTACGAGCAGTACTTC,CASSPRRGDSYEQYF
TRBV19,few,TRBD2,TRBJ2-7,TGTGCCAGTAGTCCTGTAGCGGGGGCCTGGGAGCAGTACTTC,CASSPVAGAWEQYF
TRBV20-1,few,-,TRBJ2-7,TGCAGTGCTAGAAAGTGGAGCTTAGCCGCCTACGAGCAGTACTTC,CSARKWSLAAYEQYF
TRBV7-8,few,-,TRBJ1-2,TGTGCCAGCAGCCCGACGGCGACAGTACTCTATGGCTACACCTTC,CASSPTATVLYGYTF
TRBV20-1,-,-,TRBJ2-2,TGCAGTGCTAAACGGGGAGAATCGAACACCGGGGAGCTGTTTTTT,CSAKRGESNTGELFF
TRBV19,-,TRBD1,TRBJ2-3,TGTGCCAGTACCTGGGACAGGGACACAGATACGCAGTATTTT,CASTWDRDTDTQYF
TRBV20-1,-,-,TRBJ1-5,TGCAGTGCGTTTCGCACTTCGCGCCTCAATCAGCCCCAGCATTTT,CSAFRTSRLNQPQHF
TRBV2,many,TRBD1,TRBJ1-6,TGTGCCAGCAGTGAGGGACAGAGCTCCTATAATTCACCCCTCCACTTT,CASSEGQSSYNSPLHF
TRBV7-2,-,TRBD1,TRBJ2-3,TGTGCCAGCAGCGGGCGGGACAGGGGCACAGATACGCAGTATTTT,CASSGRDRGTDTQYF
TRBV29-1,many,-,TRBJ1-1,TGCAGCGTTGCTGAGGGGAGGTGGACTGAAGCTTTCTTT,CSVAEGRWTEAFF
TRBV5-1,-,-,TRBJ2-7,TGCGCCAGCAGCTTGTACAGGGAGGGAGGTGAGCAGTACTTC,CASSLYREGGEQYF